The count of the clone carrying this TCR beta chain is one. This CDR3 is 13 amino acids long. Germline loops: CDR1 SGDLS, CDR2 YYNGEE. The V and J ends lost 0 bases and 4 bases respectively, with 5 bases between them. The data are from a study of blood T cell repertoires in COVID-19. As handled by the study authors: By means of reference gene primer amplification, nucleated cell counts were estimated. Data came from immunoSEQ multiplex PCR; TCRdb stores just in-frame clones and leaves some out. V and J calls and clone size come straight from that table; D and trimming were deduced from the DNA. The sample carries roughly 120,000 clones, nearly 90% recorded once.

This TCR was sampled from a woman aged 55-75 years with COVID-19, enrolled during active disease. The V and J genes are TRBV9 and TRBJ1-5; no firm D call. Sequencing was performed on peripheral blood. The chain's CDR3 is CASSVVANQPQHF. For the CDR3, the DNA is TGTGCCAGCAGCGTAGTGGCTAATCAGCCCCAGCATTTT.